This TCR beta chain is drawn from a study of cytomegalovirus exposure and HLA in healthy donors. Note on this clone: Its antigen is undetermined.

Produced via immunoSEQ multiplex PCR; TCRdb's table is partial and in-frame only. The data hold about 88,000 clones, with approximately 88% observed a single time. Regarding the study as a whole: About 180 TCR beta chains were listed as cytomegalovirus-associated. Both high specificity and high sensitivity reportedly marked the classifier's diagnosis of cytomegalovirus status. First-cohort TCR clusters were later found to tend to co-occur in the approximately 120 validation repertoires.

The donors were members of the validation cohort, which comprised 90 to 150 subjects and was separate from the first cohort of roughly 700 subjects. The source of this sequence is a woman aged 18-29 years in good health and CMV-seropositive. The specimen sequenced was PBMCs.

The CDR3 nucleotides are TGTGCCAGTTCGGCGGCCTTTGGGGCCAACGTCCTGACTTTC. Translation: CASSAAFGANVLTF. The chain couples TRBV19 to TRBJ2-6; D unresolved. V was clipped by 8 bases and J by 3 bases, with 11 bases between them. This CDR3 comprises 14 residues. Germline V gene data show CDR1 as LNHDA and CDR2 as SQIVND (reference sequence).